Below are 8 T cell receptor beta chains sequenced from a single sample in a study of cytomegalovirus exposure and HLA in healthy donors. Use of 60 Vbeta and 13 Jbeta primers characterized the PCR. Clones were read by immunoSEQ multiplex PCR, and TCRdb kept only the in-frame ones, dropping some. The data contain 180,000 or so clones, more than 75% of them seen just once; the ten biggest clones take up more than 1.5%. The sample was PBMCs. These receptors originate from a man in his forties in good health and CMV-seronegative.

The chain carries TRBV10-3 and TRBJ2-1, with D perhaps TRBD2 (5 bases). Germline-derived CDR1 and CDR2 are ENHRY and SYGVKD. Trimming stripped 0 bases from V and 6 bases from J, with 12 bases between. The CDR3 has 15 amino acids. CDR3 DNA: TGTGCCATCAGTGAGTCTAAGAGCGGCGGCAATGAGCAGTTCTTC. It yields the protein CAISESKSGGNEQFF.

The rearrangement links TRBV9 to TRBJ1-1; a possible D gene is TRBD1 (5 bases). Deletions cut 4 bases from V and 1 base from J, with 11 bases between. CDR3 length: 14 amino acids. From germline, CDR1 is SGDLS and CDR2 YYNGEE. The CDR3 region is CASSYTTGNTEAFF. In DNA, the CDR3 is TGTGCCAGCAGCTATACCACAGGGAACACTGAAGCTTTCTTT.

This clone was detected only once. The J gene is TRBJ1-6, the V gene TRBV18; 7 bases are shared with TRBD1. V trimming: 3 bases; J trimming: 7 bases; junction bases outside the gene matches: 6. The V gene's germline CDR1 is KGHSH and CDR2 LQKENI. This CDR3 has 15 amino acids. DNA of the CDR3: TGTGCCAGCTCACCGCCGGGACAGAGGAATTCACCCCTCCACTTT. Residues: CASSPPGQRNSPLHF. The entire variable domain, with the rest obtained from reference TRBV18 and TRBJ1-6, is as follows: NAGVMQNPRHLVRRRGQEARLRCSPMKGHSHVYWYRQLPEEGLKFMVYLQKENIIDESGMPKERFSAEFPKEGPSILRIQQVVRGDSAAYFCASSPPGQRNSPLHFGNGTRLTVT.

The gene calls are TRBV4-1 and TRBJ2-4; possibly TRBD2 for D (6 bases). The V and J ends lost 0 bases and 6 bases respectively, with 18 bases between them. The CDR3 has 17 amino acids. Germline loops: CDR1 MGHRA, CDR2 YSYEKL. The CDR3 protein is CASSQDPPTRAANIQYF. Here the CDR3 DNA reads TGCGCCAGCAGCCAAGATCCCCCGACTAGGGCCGCAAACATTCAGTACTTC.

V is TRBV6-6 and J is TRBJ2-2, with 9 bases fitting TRBD2. There are 15 residues in the CDR3. Germline V gene lookup returns CDR1 MNHNY and CDR2 SVGAGI (reference sequence). Germline trimming cut 4 bases from V and 4 bases from J; bases unmatched to any gene: 4. The CDR3, as DNA: TGTGCCAGCAGTTTAGCGCGGGGGGGCACCGGGGAGCTGTTTTTT. Translation gives CASSLARGGTGELFF.

This chain connects TRBV11-2 to TRBJ2-7, with a possible D match to TRBD2 (5 bases). CDR1 is SGHAT and CDR2 is FQNNGV in the germline V gene. CDR3 length: 14 amino acids. With 8 bases removed from V and 3 bases from J, the gap between germline ends came to 17 bases. CDR3 sequence: CASERNTRGYEQYF. In DNA, the CDR3 is TGTGCCAGCGAGCGAAACACTAGAGGCTACGAGCAGTACTTC.

The V and J genes are TRBV7-2 and TRBJ2-1; D gene unclear. The CDR3 loop spans 12 amino acids. Germline CDR1 SGHTA, CDR2 FQGNSA. Trimming removed 4 bases at V and 6 bases at J, with 7 bases between. CDR3 in amino acids: CASSSYSNEQFF. The CDR3 DNA reads as TGTGCCAGCAGCTCCTACAGCAATGAGCAGTTCTTC.

DNA for the CDR3: TGTGCCTGGAGTGGTGACAGGAGTCAAGAGACCCAGTACTTC. As protein: CAWSGDRSQETQYF. This chain connects TRBV30 to TRBJ2-5; D is perhaps TRBD1 (6 bases). CDR3 length: 14 residues. V lost 1 base to trimming and J lost 2 bases, with 11 bases between them. Germline assignment: CDR1 GTSNPN and CDR2 SVGIG (reference sequence). Combining the CDR3 with reference TRBV30 and TRBJ2-5 gives the whole variable domain SQTIHQWPATLVQPVGSPLSLECTVEGTSNPNLYWYRQAAGRGLQLLFYSVGIGQISSEVPQNLSASRPQDRQFILSSKKLLLSDSGFYLCAWSGDRSQETQYFGPGTRLLVL.